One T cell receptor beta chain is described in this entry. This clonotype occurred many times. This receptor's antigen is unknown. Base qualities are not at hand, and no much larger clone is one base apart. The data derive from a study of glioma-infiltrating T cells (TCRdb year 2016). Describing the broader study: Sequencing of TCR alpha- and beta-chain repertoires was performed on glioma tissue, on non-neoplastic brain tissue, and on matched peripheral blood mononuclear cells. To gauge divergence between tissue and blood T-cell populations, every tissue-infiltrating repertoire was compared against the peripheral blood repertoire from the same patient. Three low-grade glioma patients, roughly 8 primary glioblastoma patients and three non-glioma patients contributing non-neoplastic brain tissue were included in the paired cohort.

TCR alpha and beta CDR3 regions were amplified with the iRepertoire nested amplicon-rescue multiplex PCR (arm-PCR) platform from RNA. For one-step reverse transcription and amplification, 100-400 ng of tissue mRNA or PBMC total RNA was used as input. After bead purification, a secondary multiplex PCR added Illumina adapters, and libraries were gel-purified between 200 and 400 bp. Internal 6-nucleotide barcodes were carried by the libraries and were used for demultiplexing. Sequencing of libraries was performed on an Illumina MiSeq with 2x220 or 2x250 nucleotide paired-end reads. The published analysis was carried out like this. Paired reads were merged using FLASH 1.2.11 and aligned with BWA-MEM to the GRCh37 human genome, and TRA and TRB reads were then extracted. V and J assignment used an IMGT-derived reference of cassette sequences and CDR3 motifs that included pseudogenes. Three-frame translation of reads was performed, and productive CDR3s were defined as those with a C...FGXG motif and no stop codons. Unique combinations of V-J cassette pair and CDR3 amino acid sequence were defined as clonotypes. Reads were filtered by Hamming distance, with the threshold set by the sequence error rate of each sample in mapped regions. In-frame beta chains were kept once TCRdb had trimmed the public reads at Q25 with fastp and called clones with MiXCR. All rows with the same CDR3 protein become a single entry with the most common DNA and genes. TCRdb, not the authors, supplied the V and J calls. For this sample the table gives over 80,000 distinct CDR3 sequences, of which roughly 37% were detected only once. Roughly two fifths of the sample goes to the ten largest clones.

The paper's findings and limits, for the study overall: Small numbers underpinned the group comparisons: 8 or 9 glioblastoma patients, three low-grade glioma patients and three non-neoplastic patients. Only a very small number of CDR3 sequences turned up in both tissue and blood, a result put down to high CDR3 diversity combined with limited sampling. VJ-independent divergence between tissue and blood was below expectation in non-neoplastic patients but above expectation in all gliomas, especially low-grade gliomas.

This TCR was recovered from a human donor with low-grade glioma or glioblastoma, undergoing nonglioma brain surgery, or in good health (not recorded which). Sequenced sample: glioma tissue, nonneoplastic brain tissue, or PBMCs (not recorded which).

This receptor carries the CDR3 CSAAGTGDPWTYEQYF. The nucleotide sequence is given as TGCAGTGCCGCCGGGACAGGGGACCCGTGGACCTACGAGCAGTACTTC. The V and J segments used are TRBV20-1 and TRBJ2-7; 10 central bases correspond to TRBD1. Including the terminal cysteine and phenylalanine, the CDR3 comprises 16 residues. Only CDR3 DNA is held: 48 bases, read in frame from base 1. From the germline V gene (reference sequence), CDR1 is DFQATT and CDR2 is SNEGSKA. Compared with germline, V lacks 6 bases and J lacks 2 bases; bases without a gene match: 13.